This T cell receptor (beta chain) was observed in a study of T cell changes during pregnancy in multiple sclerosis. The CDR3 is 15 residues long. The germline CDR1 and CDR2 sequences are MRHNA and SNTAGT. Deletions cut 6 bases from V and 4 bases from J, with 13 bases between. This table comes from immunoSEQ multiplex PCR, and its TCRdb copy is limited to in-frame clones, with some not included. The sample includes about 77,000 clones, around 91% of them seen just once. The sequence was obtained from a female donor with multiple sclerosis, enrolled in a pregnancy study. This sample comprised peripheral blood, obtained before pregnancy. The chain uses TRBV6-4 and TRBJ1-6; unclear D gene. CDR3 sequence (DNA): TGTGCCAGCAGAAACTCAGGTGTATATAATTCACCCCTCCACTTT. It is translated as CASRNSGVYNSPLHF.